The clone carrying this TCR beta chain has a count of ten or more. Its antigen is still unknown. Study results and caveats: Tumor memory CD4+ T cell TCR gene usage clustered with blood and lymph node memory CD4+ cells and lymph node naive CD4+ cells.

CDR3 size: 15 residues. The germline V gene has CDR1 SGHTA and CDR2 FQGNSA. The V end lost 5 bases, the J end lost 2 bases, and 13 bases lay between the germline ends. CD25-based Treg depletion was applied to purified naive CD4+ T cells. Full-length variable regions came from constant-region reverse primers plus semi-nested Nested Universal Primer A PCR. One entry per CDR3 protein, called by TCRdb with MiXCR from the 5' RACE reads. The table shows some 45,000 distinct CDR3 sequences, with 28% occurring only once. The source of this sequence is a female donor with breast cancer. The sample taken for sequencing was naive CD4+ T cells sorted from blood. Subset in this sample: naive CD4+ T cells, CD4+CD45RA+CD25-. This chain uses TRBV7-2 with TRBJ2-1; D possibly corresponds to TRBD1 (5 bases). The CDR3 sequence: CASSPDNRPYNEQFF. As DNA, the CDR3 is TGTGCCAGCAGCCCGGACAATAGGCCCTACAATGAGCAGTTCTTC.